Below, 31 T cell receptor beta chains from the same sample are listed, as sequenced in a study of CD8+ T cells in alopecia areata. Extraction of RNA preceded its reverse transcription into cDNA, which served as the sequencing template. Libraries were prepared by immunoSEQ multiplex PCR; TCRdb keeps only in-frame clonotypes and omits some of them. Of fewer than 250,000 clones listed, roughly two fifths are singletons. Treatment in this sample: oral pan-JAK inhibitor, 5-10 mg twice daily. Material: CD4+ T cells sorted from blood, obtained at approximately week 36, from a patient treated with tofacitinib. These receptors came from a human donor with alopecia areata.

This chain uses TRBV28 with TRBJ2-1; D not certain. V was clipped by 1 base and J by 4 bases, with 2 bases between them. CDR1 MDHEN and CDR2 SYDVKM come from the germline V gene. The CDR3 spans 12 residues. CDR3 coding DNA: TGTGCCAGCAGTTTATTGTACAATGAGCAGTTCTTC. Translation gives CASSLLYNEQFF.

The gene calls are TRBV2 and TRBJ2-7; tentatively, D is TRBD2 (5 bases). CDR1 and CDR2 (germline): SNHLY, FYNNEI. The V gene lost 5 bases and the J gene lost 1 base, with 12 bases spanning the gap. CDR3 length equals 14 residues. For the CDR3, the DNA is TGTGCCAGCAGTTTCACACCGGGGTCCTACGAGCAGTACTTC. Residues: CASSFTPGSYEQYF.

The gene calls are TRBV7-2 and TRBJ1-2; D is unclear. CDR3 length equals 13 residues. Germline CDR1 is SGHTA and CDR2 is FQGNSA. Trimming shortened V by 6 bases and J by 4 bases, and 12 bases separated the two germline ends. CDR3 loop: CASSPGPTYGYTF. The CDR3 DNA reads TGTGCCAGCAGTCCCGGGCCAACCTATGGCTACACCTTC.

This clone appeared a few times. The chain links TRBV6-5 to TRBJ2-7; D ambiguous. Germline values: CDR1 MNHEY, CDR2 SVGAGI. The CDR3 is 11 residues long. Trimming removed 5 bases from V and 13 bases from J, with 15 bases in between. The CDR3 sequence: CASSNDKAPYF. CDR3 sequence (DNA): TGTGCCAGCAGTAACGATAAGGCCCCCTACTTC.

The rearrangement joins TRBV15 to TRBJ2-1; possible D gene TRBD1, 6 bases. V lost 0 bases and J lost 8, with 8 bases in between. Germline assignment: CDR1 LNHNV and CDR2 YYDKDF (reference sequence). The CDR3 extends over 13 amino acids. The CDR3 sequence is CATSRDQGYEQFF. CDR3 sequence (DNA): TGTGCCACCAGCAGAGATCAGGGGTATGAGCAGTTCTTC.

The chain uses TRBV11-2 and TRBJ2-2; D gene uncertain. V was shortened by 5 bases and J by 0 bases, with 10 bases between the two germline ends. Germline assignment: CDR1 SGHAT and CDR2 FQNNGV. The CDR3 spans 15 residues. The CDR3 nucleotides are TGTGCCAGCAGCCTTCACGGGTCGAACACCGGGGAGCTGTTTTTT. It encodes CASSLHGSNTGELFF.

This sequence joins TRBV25-1 and TRBJ2-7, with D perhaps TRBD2 (7 bases). The CDR3 sequence is 13 residues long. Trimming removed 1 base from V and 6 bases from J, with 10 bases in between. Germline V gene sequence: CDR1 MGHDK, CDR2 SYGVNS. The CDR3 DNA follows: TGTGCCAGCAGTGAATTGGGAGGGGGCGAGCAGTACTTC. It translates to CASSELGGGEQYF.

This clone came up a few times. The V gene is TRBV29-1, the J gene TRBJ2-1, with D possibly being TRBD1 (6 bases). The CDR3 contains 11 residues. The V gene's germline CDR1 is SQVTM and CDR2 ANQGSEA. The V end was cut by 7 bases, the J end by 15 bases, with 19 bases between. DNA for the CDR3: TGCAGCGGCCGGGACACCGAGCCCCCGTTCTTC. Protein product: CSGRDTEPPFF.

For the CDR3, the DNA is TGTGCCAGCAGTGGGGGACAGGGCCGGGAGCAGTTCTTC. This codes for CASSGGQGREQFF. The chain links TRBV2 to TRBJ2-1; 9 bases agree with TRBD1. CDR1 is SNHLY and CDR2 is FYNNEI in the germline V gene. The CDR3 totals 13 residues. The ends lost 4 bases at V and 10 bases at J; junction bases unmatched: 5. Together with reference TRBV2 and TRBJ2-1, the CDR3 gives the full variable domain: EPEVTQTPSHQVTQMGQEVILRCVPISNHLYFYWYRQILGQKVEFLVSFYNNEISEKSEIFDDQFSVERPDGSNFTLKIRSTKLEDSAMYFCASSGGQGREQFFGPGTRLTVL.

The gene calls are TRBV27 and TRBJ2-1; D remains unclear. The CDR3 sequence is 13 residues long. Deletions cut 8 bases from V and 3 bases from J, with 11 bases between. Germline CDR1 reads MNHEY; CDR2 reads SMNVEV (reference sequence). The CDR3 DNA is TGTGCCAGCCGTGTGCTGGGCTACAATGAGCAGTTCTTC. It is translated as CASRVLGYNEQFF.

The V and J genes are TRBV29-1 and TRBJ2-7; TRBD1 agrees at 7 bases. V lost 4 bases and J lost 1; bases outside the gene matches: 10. Germline CDR1 and CDR2: SQVTM and ANQGSEA. The CDR3 consists of 15 residues. DNA for the CDR3: TGCAGCGTTGCAAAGGGACAGCTCGTTTCCTACGAGCAGTACTTC. Protein sequence: CSVAKGQLVSYEQYF.

With respect to this clone: Other DNA sequences in this sample translate to the same CDR3. The V and J genes are TRBV6-4 and TRBJ2-3, with D possibly being TRBD2 (5 bases). V gave up 4 bases and J gave up 6 bases, with 14 bases separating them. The germline CDR1 and CDR2 sequences are MRHNA and SNTAGT. The CDR3 length is 14 residues. CDR3 bases: TGTGCCAGCAGTGTTGGATTAGCGAGTGATACGCAGTATTTT. Its translation is CASSVGLASDTQYF.

This clone was observed a few times. V and J are TRBV5-6 and TRBJ2-3; 8 bases are a match to TRBD1. The CDR3 extends over 17 amino acids. From germline, CDR1 is SGHDT and CDR2 YYEEEE. Trimming removed 2 bases from V and 0 bases from J; junction bases left unmatched: 8. The CDR3 nucleotides are TGTGCCAGCAGCTTTTCCGGACAGGGCCCTAGCACAGATACGCAGTATTTT. Amino acids: CASSFSGQGPSTDTQYF.

This rearrangement joins TRBV6-4 to TRBJ2-1; 9 nucleotides align to TRBD2. Germline values: CDR1 MRHNA, CDR2 SNTAGT. The CDR3 consists of 15 residues. V lost 2 bases, J lost 8 bases, and 7 bases stayed unmatched. CDR3 loop: CASSDEGTSSHEQFF. In DNA form, the CDR3 reads TGTGCCAGCAGTGACGAGGGGACTAGCTCCCATGAGCAGTTCTTC.

A few counts support this clone. CDR3 sequence: CASSLPVTTGYAFF. The CDR3 bases are TGTGCCAGCAGTTTACCCGTGACGACAGGCTACGCTTTCTTT. The chain is built from TRBV28 and TRBJ1-1; the D gene is possibly TRBD1 (6 bases). The CDR3 sequence is 14 residues long. Germline assignment: CDR1 MDHEN and CDR2 SYDVKM. V lost 2 bases, J lost 11 bases, and 18 bases lay in between.

The chain joins TRBV28 to TRBJ2-3; the D gene is possibly TRBD1 (5 bases). Germline V lookup: CDR1 MDHEN, CDR2 SYDVKM. V lost 6 bases and J 8 bases, leaving 12 bases between the germline ends. This CDR3 is built from 12 residues. CDR3 amino acids: CASRRQGGTQYF. CDR3 bases: TGTGCCAGCAGACGTCAGGGTGGTACGCAGTATTTT.

This clone was seen only a few times. The chain employs TRBV29-1 and TRBJ2-5; the D is unclear. CDR3 size: 12 residues. Germline V gene sequence: CDR1 SQVTM, CDR2 ANQGSEA. V lost 8 bases and J lost 3, with 13 bases in between. CDR3 in amino acids: CSPRRSKETQYF. DNA for the CDR3: TGCAGCCCCAGAAGGAGCAAAGAGACCCAGTACTTC.

This sequence joins TRBV5-1 and TRBJ2-3, with 9 positions matching TRBD2. Germline V gives CDR1 SGHRS, CDR2 YFSETQ. The CDR3 consists of 16 residues. The V segment lost 0 bases and the J segment 3 bases; nucleotides outside the gene matches: 5. CDR3 amino acids: CASSLEIAGVTDTQYF. DNA of the CDR3: TGCGCCAGCAGCTTGGAAATAGCGGGAGTTACAGATACGCAGTATTTT.

V gene TRBV27 combines with J gene TRBJ2-1, with 11 positions matching TRBD2. The V and J ends lost 5 bases and 11 bases, in that order; junction bases with no gene match: 11. Germline lookup yields CDR1 MNHEY and CDR2 SMNVEV (reference sequence). CDR3 size: 15 residues. CDR3 nucleotides: TGTGCCAGCAGTCCAGGGACTAGCGGCCTTGTAAAGCAGTTCTTC. Translation gives CASSPGTSGLVKQFF.

The chain combines TRBV4-2 with TRBJ2-7; 7 bases fit TRBD1. This CDR3 has 13 residues. V was clipped by 1 base and J by 5 bases; unmatched bases: 2. CDR1 LGHNA and CDR2 YNFKEQ come from the germline V gene. DNA for the CDR3: TGTGCCAGCAGCCAAGCAGGGGGAGACGAGCAGTACTTC. This encodes CASSQAGGDEQYF.

The V and J genes are TRBV6-4 and TRBJ1-1; D is unclear. This CDR3 region has 15 residues. The V and J ends lost 6 bases and 1 base respectively, with 15 bases between them. CDR1 is MRHNA and CDR2 is SNTAGT in the germline V gene. CDR3 DNA: TGTGCCAGCAGATTATCCGCGAGCGGGAACACTGAAGCTTTCTTT. It yields the protein CASRLSASGNTEAFF.

The genes are TRBV27 and TRBJ2-5; D assignment may be TRBD1 or TRBD2 (5 bases each). The DNA matches TRBJ2-7 better at its end, which makes the J call doubtful. Germline-derived CDR1 and CDR2 are MNHEY and SMNVEV (reference sequence). This CDR3 contains 14 residues. The CDR3 DNA reads TGTGCCAGCAGCCGGGACCCTAGCTCCTACGAGCAGTACTTC. This codes for CASSRDPSSYEQYF.

The chain employs TRBV18 and TRBJ2-7; tentative D call: TRBD1 (6 bases). The ends were cut back, 0 bases at V and 0 bases at J, with 6 bases in the middle. This CDR3 has 14 amino acids. Germline V gene data show CDR1 as KGHSH and CDR2 as LQKENI. The CDR3 reads CASSPPRGSYEQYF. CDR3 bases: TGTGCCAGCTCACCACCCAGGGGCTCCTACGAGCAGTACTTC.

The chain joins TRBV18 to TRBJ1-5; a possible D gene is TRBD1 (5 bases). From germline, CDR1 is KGHSH and CDR2 LQKENI. Trimming took off 2 bases at V and 4 bases at J, with 12 bases between the two ends. There are 15 residues in the CDR3. CDR3 sequence reads: CASSPGAPTNQPQHF. The DNA of the CDR3 is TGTGCCAGCTCACCAGGGGCACCCACAAATCAGCCCCAGCATTTT.

This sequence joins TRBV30 and TRBJ2-2; 7 positions agree with TRBD1. V gave up 6 bases and J gave up 5 bases; unmatched junction bases: 12. There are 15 residues in the CDR3. CDR1 GTSNPN and CDR2 SVGIG come from the germline V gene (reference sequence). CDR3 bases: TGTGCCTGTCCCCAGACAGGGATGGGGACCGGGGAGCTGTTTTTT. Translation: CACPQTGMGTGELFF.

This clone was counted many times. The chain combines TRBV19 with TRBJ2-1; 7 bases fit TRBD1. The germline gives CDR1 LNHDA, CDR2 SQIVND (reference sequence). The CDR3 covers 13 residues. Unmatched junction bases numbered 9, after V lost 4 bases and J lost 12 bases. CDR3 sequence reads: CASSTTRTGLQFF. As DNA, the CDR3 is TGTGCCAGTAGTACAACCAGGACAGGTTTGCAGTTCTTC. Based on the CDR3 plus reference TRBV19 and TRBJ2-1, the full variable domain is DGGITQSPKYLFRKEGQNVTLSCEQNLNHDAMYWYRQDPGQGLRLIYYSQIVNDFQKGDIAEGYSVSREKKESFPLTVTSAQKNPTAFYLCASSTTRTGLQFFGPGTRLTVL.

In its sample, this clone was seen a few times. The chain links TRBV29-1 to TRBJ1-4, with 9 bases lining up with TRBD1. V was pared by 7 bases and J by 8 bases, with 8 bases of the junction left unmatched. Germline lookup yields CDR1 SQVTM and CDR2 ANQGSEA. The CDR3 is 13 amino acids. CDR3 coding DNA: TGCAGCGCCTCCGGGACAGGGAGGGAAAAACTGTTTTTT. Its translation: CSASGTGREKLFF.

The chain joins TRBV29-1 to TRBJ2-3, with D possibly matching TRBD2 (5 bases). V lost 0 bases and J 1 base, leaving 8 bases between the germline ends. The germline V gene has CDR1 SQVTM and CDR2 ANQGSEA. The length of the CDR3 is 14 residues. DNA for the CDR3: TGCAGCGTTGAAGATCCAGCGGGCACAGATACGCAGTATTTT. Protein sequence: CSVEDPAGTDTQYF.

The V call is TRBV29-1, the J call TRBJ2-7; possibly TRBD2 for D (5 bases). The germline V and J ends were trimmed by 7 bases and 2 bases, with 12 bases remaining between them. The CDR3 extends over 12 amino acids. CDR1 is SQVTM, CDR2 ANQGSEA, per germline. CDR3 sequence: CSASGPTYEQYF. CDR3 DNA: TGCAGCGCCAGCGGTCCGACCTACGAGCAGTACTTC.

The genes are TRBV14 and TRBJ2-1; D gene ambiguous. V lost 1 base to trimming and J lost 15 bases, with 13 bases between them. Germline-derived CDR1 and CDR2 are SGHDN and FVKESK. CDR3 length: 12 residues. The CDR3 sequence is CASSQVVAIPFF. The CDR3 DNA reads as TGTGCCAGCAGCCAAGTCGTGGCTATCCCGTTCTTC.

The genes are TRBV29-1 and TRBJ2-7; 12 bases fit TRBD2. The CDR3 runs to 15 residues. CDR1 is SQVTM, CDR2 ANQGSEA, per germline. Trimming took 8 bases from V and 2 from J; bases not matched to a gene: 10. The CDR3 DNA reads TGCAGCTGTGCCGGGACTAGCGGGCCGACCTACGAGCAGTACTTC. Its protein product is CSCAGTSGPTYEQYF.